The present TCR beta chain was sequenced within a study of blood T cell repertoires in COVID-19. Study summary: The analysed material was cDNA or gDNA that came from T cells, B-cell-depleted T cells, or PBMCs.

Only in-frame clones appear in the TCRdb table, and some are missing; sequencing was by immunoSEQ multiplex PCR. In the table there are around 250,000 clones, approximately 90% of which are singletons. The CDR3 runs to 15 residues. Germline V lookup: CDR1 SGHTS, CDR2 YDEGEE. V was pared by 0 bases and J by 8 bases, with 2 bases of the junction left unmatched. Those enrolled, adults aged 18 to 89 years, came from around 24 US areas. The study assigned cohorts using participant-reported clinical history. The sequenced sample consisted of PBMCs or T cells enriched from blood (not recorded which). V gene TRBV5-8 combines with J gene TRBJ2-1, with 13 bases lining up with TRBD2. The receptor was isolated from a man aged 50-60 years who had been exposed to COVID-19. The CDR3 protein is CASSLALAGGDEQFF. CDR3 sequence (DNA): TGTGCCAGCAGCTTGGCACTAGCGGGAGGGGATGAGCAGTTCTTC.